The entry below describes one T cell receptor (beta chain). Its cognate antigen is unknown. Researchers took RNA transcripts and amplified the TCR beta CDR3 regions from them. Primed by the HTBI set, a first-round RT-PCR was run on the TCR CDR3. TCRdb fed the multiplex PCR reads into MiXCR, producing one record per CDR3 protein. Of roughly 500,000 distinct CDR3 sequences in the sample, 40% to 50% were seen once. This sample stems from a study of T cells in Graves' hyperthyroidism and ophthalmopathy. General study findings and limits: Classification by a 13 V-J model distinguished ophthalmopathy from stable hyperthyroidism. Within blood appeared most thyroid clonotypes that had expanded above 0.001.

The CDR3 length is 12 residues. V lost 6 bases and J lost 4, with 9 bases in between. The chain couples TRBV12-3 or TRBV12-4 to TRBJ1-1, with D possibly being TRBD1 (5 bases). The source is an adult woman with Graves' disease, either hyperthyroidism or ophthalmopathy (not recorded which). Sequences were obtained from peripheral blood or thyroid tissue (not recorded which). The CDR3 spells CASRPGSTEAFF. The CDR3 nucleotides read TGTGCCAGCAGACCAGGGTCCACTGAAGCTTTCTTT.